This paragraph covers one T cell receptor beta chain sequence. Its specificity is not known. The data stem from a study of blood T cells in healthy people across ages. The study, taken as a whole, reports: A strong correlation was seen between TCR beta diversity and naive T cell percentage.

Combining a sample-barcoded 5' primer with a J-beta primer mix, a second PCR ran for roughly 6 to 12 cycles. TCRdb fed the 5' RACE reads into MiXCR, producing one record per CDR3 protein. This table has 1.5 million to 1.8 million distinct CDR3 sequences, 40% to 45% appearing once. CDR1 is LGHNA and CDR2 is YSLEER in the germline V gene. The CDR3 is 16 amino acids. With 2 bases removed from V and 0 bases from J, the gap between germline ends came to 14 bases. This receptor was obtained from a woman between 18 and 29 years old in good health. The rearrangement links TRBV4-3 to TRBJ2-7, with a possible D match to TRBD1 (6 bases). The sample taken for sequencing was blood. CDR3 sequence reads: CASSQTWDTSSYEQYF. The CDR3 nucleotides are TGCGCCAGCAGCCAAACTTGGGACACAAGCTCCTACGAGCAGTACTTC.